This record looks at one T cell receptor beta chain sequence and its context. Its recognized antigen is unknown. Per-base qualities were not stored, and no clone one base away is much larger. The sample is drawn from a study of T cell clones after liver transplantation (dated by TCRdb to the late 2010s). Regarding the study in general: The samples were obtained from ITN030ST, a randomized trial that attempted immunosuppression withdrawal within 2 years after liver transplantation. After a pre-transplant mixed lymphocyte reaction, TCRbeta sequencing was used to pinpoint donor-reactive T cell clones, which were subsequently tracked in post-transplant blood. As an antigen-independent comparator for the donor-reactive sequences, third party-reactive TCRbeta sequences from pre-transplant MLRs were identified as well. Three of the eight recipients were HCV-positive; the others were transplanted for non-autoimmune, non-viral indications. The subjects received no induction therapy and were kept on standard immunosuppression until randomization at 12-24 months post-transplant. Tolerance was defined as complete withdrawal of immunosuppression for at least one year without a rise in liver enzymes beyond twice the upper limit of normal. Blood samples were collected pre-transplant, pre-randomization before withdrawal, and post-randomization after either full withdrawal or failed withdrawal. The study cohort included 8 liver transplant recipients, of whom 3 were classified as tolerant and 5 as non-tolerant. The research as a whole found: The conclusions were preliminary, being limited by small, heterogeneous patient numbers and by non-standardized post-transplant time points. Without allograft tissue specimens, donor-reactive T cells may have migrated into the graft rather than being deleted. Donor-reactive sequences declined more than third party-reactive ones, suggesting partial antigen-specific deletion unrelated to withdrawal success. Low numbers of available donor cells limited the measurable donor-reactive repertoire in a couple of subjects. In most of the 8 subjects, regardless of tolerance or HCV status, circulating donor-reactive CD4 TCRbeta sequences dropped significantly post-transplant. Once repertoire turnover was taken into account, donor-reactive detection showed a significant reduction for CD4 in 7 of 8 subjects and for CD8 in 8 of 8.

Using immunoSEQ, frozen genomic DNA was subjected to high-throughput TCRbeta CDR3 sequencing, a process that included PCR amplification, mapping, bias correction and internal controls. In the authors' own workflow: Only productive rearrangements were retained, and each unique TCRbeta sequence was defined by its CDR3 nucleotide sequence together with its V and J gene. For a sequence to be called donor-reactive, it needed a frequency of at least 0.01% and at least 5-fold expansion in CFSE-low cells compared with unstimulated pre-transplant cells. Minimum frequency thresholds were set for each subject based on the unstimulated sample with the lowest template count, ensuring at least 90% detection power. Jensen-Shannon divergence between the top 1000 TCRbeta sequences after and before transplant was used to measure repertoire turnover. Changes in detection of donor-reactive sequences were assessed with two-sided Fisher's exact tests. TCRdb limited this immuneACCESS table to in-frame rearrangements with V and J called. A share of clones is missing; checked studies link under half to unresolved V genes, and the rest is unexplained. V and J calls and clone size follow that table, whereas D and trimming were derived from the DNA. Recorded for this sample are more than 65,000 clones; roughly 80% of them occurred a single time. Together, the top ten hold around 0.72% of the sample.

Thawed unstimulated PBMCs were stained for CD3, CD4 and CD8 and FACS-sorted into CD3+CD4+ and CD3+CD8+ populations. All 8 studied subjects were randomized to withdrawal of immunosuppression. The Qiagen DNeasy Blood and Tissue Kit was used for genomic DNA isolation. This sequence originates from a human patient who received a liver transplant. Donor T cells from the graft may be present among the T cells after a transplant. The sequences come from CD4+ T cells from blood, collected 12 months after liver transplant.

The nucleotide sequence reads TGTGCCAGCAGCGTATCCGGAGTCGGGGAAAAACTGTTTTTT. Its translation is CASSVSGVGEKLFF. The chain couples TRBV9 to TRBJ1-4, with no D gene named confidently. From cysteine to phenylalanine, the CDR3 is 14 amino acids long. Only the CDR3 part of the read is kept: 42 bases, read in frame from the first base. V and J are truncated by 1 base and 8 bases respectively, leaving an intervening sequence of 12 bases. CDR1 and CDR2 are read off the germline V gene as SGDLS and YYNGEE.